This entry lists 19 T cell receptor beta chains sequenced from one sample in a study of blood T cell repertoires in COVID-19. Only in-frame clones appear in the TCRdb table, and some are missing; sequencing was by immunoSEQ multiplex PCR. The sample includes around 20,000 clones, more than 85% of them seen just once. Sequenced input: peripheral blood. Receptor source: a woman between 50 and 59 years old with active COVID-19.

V gene TRBV21-1 combines with J gene TRBJ2-6; the tabulated D call, TRBD1, remains unverified against the DNA. TRBV21-1 counts as a pseudogene. CDR3 length: 17 residues. The CDR3 is CASSSRDRASGANVLTF. DNA of the CDR3: TGTGCCAGCAGCTCCCGGGACAGGGCCTCTGGGGCCAACGTCCTGACTTTC.

J is TRBJ2-3 and V is TRBV6-5; D may be TRBD2 (5 bases). Between the trimmed V and J ends, which lost 6 bases and 4 bases, there was a span of 8 bases. Germline-derived CDR1 and CDR2 are MNHEY and SVGAGI. This CDR3 is 12 amino acids long. CDR3 region: CASRGVSDTQYF. Here the CDR3 DNA reads TGTGCCAGCAGGGGAGTGTCAGATACGCAGTATTTT.

The V and J genes are TRBV5-1 and TRBJ2-2; tentatively, D is TRBD2 (5 bases). The CDR3 runs to 15 residues. The germline CDR1 and CDR2 sequences are SGHRS and YFSETQ. The germline V and J ends were trimmed by 7 bases and 4 bases, with 17 bases remaining between them. CDR3 sequence (DNA): TGCGCCAGCGAGGAGACGGGATCGGGCACCGGGGAGCTGTTTTTT. Its translation: CASEETGSGTGELFF.

The J gene is TRBJ2-3, the V gene TRBV5-4, with 9 nucleotides matching TRBD1. The germline V gene has CDR1 SGHNT and CDR2 YYREEE (reference sequence). V was pared by 2 bases and J by 8 bases, with 6 bases of the junction left unmatched. The CDR3 loop spans 14 amino acids. Here the CDR3 DNA reads TGTGCCAGCAGCTTCGTCGGGGGACAGGGTACGCAGTATTTT. Its translation is CASSFVGGQGTQYF. The full variable domain, rest sourced from reference TRBV5-4 and TRBJ2-3, is ETGVTQSPTHLIKTRGQQVTLRCSSQSGHNTVSWYQQALGQGPQFIFQYYREEENGRGNFPPRFSGLQFPNYSSELNVNALELDDSALYLCASSFVGGQGTQYFGPGTRLTVL.

The chain uses TRBV5-4 and TRBJ2-3; no clear D. The germline V and J ends were trimmed by 4 bases and 6 bases, with 3 bases remaining between them. The CDR3 length is 10 residues. Germline-derived CDR1 and CDR2 are SGHNT and YYREEE (reference sequence). CDR3 in DNA: TGTGCCAGCAGCCTCGATACGCAGTATTTT. Protein sequence: CASSLDTQYF. The complete variable domain, with remaining parts taken from reference TRBV5-4 and TRBJ2-3, reads ETGVTQSPTHLIKTRGQQVTLRCSSQSGHNTVSWYQQALGQGPQFIFQYYREEENGRGNFPPRFSGLQFPNYSSELNVNALELDDSALYLCASSLDTQYFGPGTRLTVL.

The J gene is TRBJ2-7, the V gene TRBV28; weak D call: TRBD2 (6 bases). The germline V and J ends were trimmed by 10 bases and 1 base, with 14 bases remaining between them. The CDR3 contains 13 residues. Germline V gives CDR1 MDHEN, CDR2 SYDVKM. CDR3 coding DNA: TGTGCCACCCAGGCGGGATCTTCCTACGAGCAGTACTTC. Its protein product is CATQAGSSYEQYF. Full variable domain (missing parts from reference TRBV28 and TRBJ2-7): DVKVTQSSRYLVKRTGEKVFLECVQDMDHENMFWYRQDPGLGLRLIYFSYDVKMKEKGDIPEGYSVSREKKERFSLILESASTNQTSMYLCATQAGSSYEQYFGPGTRLTVT.

The chain combines TRBV19 with TRBJ1-2, with unresolved D. CDR1 is LNHDA, CDR2 SQIVND, per germline (reference sequence). The CDR3 sequence is 12 residues long. Trimming stripped 7 bases from V and 0 bases from J, with 6 bases between. This CDR3 is CASTRTNYGYTF. In DNA form, the CDR3 reads TGTGCCAGTACCAGAACTAACTATGGCTACACCTTC.

In this sample, this clone turned up a few times. This chain links TRBV4-1 with TRBJ2-7; 7 nucleotides agree with TRBD1. The CDR3 length is 16 residues. Per the germline V gene, CDR1 is MGHRA and CDR2 is YSYEKL. V shed 0 bases, J shed 0 bases, and the junction held 5 bases outside the gene matches. CDR3 sequence: CASSQETGLSSYEQYF. The CDR3, as DNA: TGCGCCAGCAGCCAAGAGACAGGGCTTAGCTCCTACGAGCAGTACTTC.

The gene calls are TRBV4-1 and TRBJ2-1, with D possibly being TRBD2 (5 bases). Germline V CDR1 and CDR2: MGHRA, YSYEKL. V gave up 1 base and J gave up 7 bases, with 8 bases separating them. The CDR3 has 13 residues. The CDR3 reads CASSQVGGNEQFF. DNA for the CDR3: TGCGCCAGCAGCCAAGTGGGCGGGAATGAGCAGTTCTTC.

The J gene is TRBJ1-2, the V gene TRBV7-9, with D tentatively TRBD1 (6 bases). This CDR3 region has 15 residues. The V end lost 0 bases, the J end lost 6 bases, and 14 bases lay between the germline ends. Germline lookup yields CDR1 SEHNR and CDR2 FQNEAQ (reference sequence). In nucleotides, the CDR3 is TGTGCCAGCAGCTTAGCGCTTAGGGGGAAGGATGGCTACACCTTC. It specifies CASSLALRGKDGYTF.

V gene TRBV5-6 combines with J gene TRBJ1-4; a possible D gene is TRBD1 (6 bases). The V gene lost 2 bases and the J gene lost 6 bases, with 14 bases spanning the gap. CDR1 is SGHDT, CDR2 YYEEEE, per germline. This CDR3 spans 15 amino acids. This chain's CDR3 is CASSLSRDIDEKLFF. CDR3 in DNA: TGTGCCAGCAGCTTATCCCGGGACATCGATGAAAAACTGTTTTTT.

The chain recombines TRBV5-1 with TRBJ2-1; the match to TRBD2 covers 9 bases. The germline V gene encodes CDR1 SGHRS and CDR2 YFSETQ. The CDR3 is 16 amino acids. V lost 0 bases, J lost 0 bases, and 1 base stayed unmatched. CDR3 loop: CASSLDSGGSYNEQFF. The CDR3, as DNA: TGCGCCAGCAGCTTGGATAGCGGGGGCTCCTACAATGAGCAGTTCTTC.

As concerns this clone: Other DNA sequences in the same sample also yield this CDR3. The chain uses TRBV7-8 and TRBJ1-5, with 8 bases fitting TRBD1. CDR1 is SGHVS, CDR2 FQNEAQ, per germline. Trimming at V came to 6 bases and at J to 2 bases, leaving 3 bases not matched to a gene. The CDR3 is 14 residues long. CDR3: CASSSDRGNQPQHF. The CDR3 coding sequence is TGTGCCAGCAGTTCGGACAGGGGCAATCAGCCCCAGCATTTT.

This clone was observed a few times. The genes are TRBV9 and TRBJ1-2; TRBD1 might be the D (6 bases). Germline assignment: CDR1 SGDLS and CDR2 YYNGEE. Trimming took 3 bases from V and 6 from J, leaving 15 bases between them. The CDR3 loop spans 14 amino acids. The CDR3 nucleotides are TGTGCCAGCAGCGCCAGCACAGGGTTCGATGGCTACACCTTC. Its translation is CASSASTGFDGYTF. Combining the CDR3 with reference TRBV9 and TRBJ1-2 gives the whole variable domain DSGVTQTPKHLITATGQRVTLRCSPRSGDLSVYWYQQSLDQGLQFLIQYYNGEERAKGNILERFSAQQFPDLHSELNLSSLELGDSALYFCASSASTGFDGYTFGSGTRLTVV.

This CDR3 is CASSPLVTGKDTEAFF. Written as DNA, the CDR3 is TGTGCCAGCAGCCCCTTGGTGACTGGAAAGGACACTGAAGCTTTCTTT. V gene TRBV21-1 combines with J gene TRBJ1-1. TRBV21-1 is shown as a pseudogene. This CDR3 has 16 amino acids.

The genes are TRBV4-1 and TRBJ2-7, with 9 nucleotides matching TRBD2. With V trimmed by 0 bases and J by 2 bases, 5 bases remained unmatched. The germline CDR1 and CDR2 sequences are MGHRA and YSYEKL. The CDR3 contains 16 residues. CDR3 amino acids: CASSQDDASGAYEQYF. CDR3 bases: TGCGCCAGCAGCCAAGATGATGCTAGCGGGGCCTACGAGCAGTACTTC.

This clone is a singleton in its sample. The V gene is TRBV18, the J gene TRBJ1-5; D ambiguous. This CDR3 is built from 13 residues. Trimming removed 6 bases at V and 0 bases at J, with 6 bases between. Germline V lookup: CDR1 KGHSH, CDR2 LQKENI. CDR3 residues: CASSSYSNQPQHF. In DNA, the CDR3 is TGTGCCAGCTCCTCTTATAGCAATCAGCCCCAGCATTTT. The full variable domain, completed using reference TRBV18 and TRBJ1-5, is NAGVMQNPRHLVRRRGQEARLRCSPMKGHSHVYWYRQLPEEGLKFMVYLQKENIIDESGMPKERFSAEFPKEGPSILRIQQVVRGDSAAYFCASSSYSNQPQHFGDGTRLSIL.

This clone was detected once. The chain uses TRBV28 and TRBJ2-7, with D maybe TRBD1 (6 bases). V gave up 5 bases and J gave up 4 bases, with 30 bases separating them. The CDR3 spans 19 residues. Germline V lookup: CDR1 MDHEN, CDR2 SYDVKM. The CDR3 sequence is CASSIPYHRESRSQYEQYF. In DNA form, the CDR3 reads TGTGCCAGCAGTATACCATACCACAGGGAGTCGCGGTCGCAATACGAGCAGTACTTC.

The V and J genes are TRBV28 and TRBJ1-5; D uncertain. There are 13 residues in the CDR3. Per the germline V gene, CDR1 is MDHEN and CDR2 is SYDVKM. Trimming took 6 bases from V and 3 from J, leaving 9 bases between them. CDR3 DNA: TGTGCCAGCAGAGAACTGCCCAATCAGCCCCAGCATTTT. It yields the protein CASRELPNQPQHF.